This record covers a single T cell receptor beta chain. The CDR3 consists of 17 residues. From germline, CDR1 is SGHRS and CDR2 YFSETQ. Trimming at V came to 5 bases and at J to 0 bases, leaving 7 bases not matched to a gene. The sample is drawn from a study of blood T cell repertoires in COVID-19. Study as a whole: Acute and convalescent COVID-19 samples came from the United States, Italy and Spain.

Profiling relied on immunoSEQ multiplex PCR, and the TCRdb table lists in-frame clones only, not all of them. The repertoire includes approximately 300,000 clones, roughly 88% of them detected once, and 1.6% sits in the top ten. The chain has TRBV5-1 and TRBJ2-2, with TRBD2 identical over 10 bases. Sequenced input: peripheral blood. The TCR comes from a woman aged 45 to 65 with acute or convalescent COVID-19. CDR3 sequence reads: CASRDPSGSTNTGELFF. The CDR3 DNA reads TGCGCCAGCAGGGATCCTAGCGGGAGTACGAACACCGGGGAGCTGTTTTTT.